This TCR beta chain was sequenced during a study of long-term antiretroviral therapy in people with HIV. Study results and limitations: Narrower CDR3 length ranges marked HIV repertoires relative to controls. Repertoire dominance by clones expanded before ART was seen at all time points.

This was the immunoSEQ v3.0 assay at survey level. TCRdb's table, derived via immunoSEQ multiplex PCR, lists solely in-frame clones and lacks some. The sample holds approximately 24,000 clones, 65% to 85% seen once. Comments on this clone: Its antigen is unidentified.

The sequences come from unsorted PBMCs, collected 2.1 years after starting antiretroviral therapy. This clonotype was obtained from a young man with HIV.

The CDR3, as DNA: TGTGCCAGCAGGGGGACAGGGAGTCAGCCCCAGCATTTT. Translated: CASRGTGSQPQHF. The chain carries TRBV28 and TRBJ1-5; 9 bases fit TRBD1. The CDR3 has 13 amino acids. J gave up 6 bases and V 6 bases, and 3 bases lay outside the gene matches. Germline values: CDR1 MDHEN, CDR2 SYDVKM.